The 8 T cell receptor beta chains below all came from one sample that was sequenced in a study of identical twins. TCRdb independently ran MiXCR on the 5' RACE reads; one entry per CDR3 protein. The sample shows 640,000 or so distinct CDR3 sequences, 5.5% to 6.5% of them seen only once. Sequencing was performed on naive T cells sorted from blood. These receptors were collected from a man aged 18 to 29 in good health.

This clonotype showed up many times. The rearrangement uses TRBV30 and TRBJ2-6, with a possible D match to TRBD2 (6 bases). Per germline, CDR1 GTSNPN and CDR2 SVGIG (reference sequence). V dropped 5 bases and J dropped 4 bases, with 15 bases sitting between them. The CDR3 length is 15 residues. CDR3 residues: CAWGFRDSGANVLTF. CDR3 in DNA: TGTGCCTGGGGGTTCAGGGACTCCGGGGCCAACGTCCTGACTTTC.

This clonotype has ten or more counts. The chain is built from TRBV6-5 and TRBJ2-1, with a weak D call TRBD2 (6 bases). Trimming took off 0 bases at V and 12 bases at J, with 12 bases between the two ends. CDR3 size: 13 residues. CDR1 is MNHEY, CDR2 SVGAGI, per germline. CDR3 in amino acids: CASSYSGGPRQFF. CDR3 nucleotide sequence: TGTGCCAGCAGTTACTCCGGGGGACCCAGGCAGTTCTTC.

The chain recombines TRBV4-1 with TRBJ2-2, with D perhaps matching TRBD2 (6 bases). V lost 0 bases, J lost 5 bases, and 13 bases lay in between. CDR1 MGHRA and CDR2 YSYEKL come from the germline V gene. The CDR3 consists of 16 residues. CDR3 DNA: TGCGCCAGCAGCCAAGACCCCGGGAGCTTAACCGGGGAGCTGTTTTTT. The encoded protein is CASSQDPGSLTGELFF.

This clonotype was seen many times. The chain is built from TRBV9 and TRBJ2-7; D might be TRBD1 or TRBD2, each matching 5 bases. Germline values: CDR1 SGDLS, CDR2 YYNGEE. The length of the CDR3 is 14 residues. V lost 4 bases to trimming and J lost 2 bases, with 13 bases between them. The CDR3 DNA follows: TGTGCCAGCAGCCAGGGAGCACAACCCTACGAGCAGTACTTC. This gives the protein CASSQGAQPYEQYF.

Details on this clonotype: The junction does not match germline at one end; this may be a read error. The genes are TRBV18 and TRBJ2-1, with 9 bases matching TRBD2. Germline V gives CDR1 KGHSH, CDR2 LQKENI. The CDR3 has 16 residues. CDR3 sequence: CASSPLAGDSYNEQFF. Written as DNA, the CDR3 is TGTGCCAGCTCACCCTTAGCGGGGGACAGCTACAATGAGCAATTCTTC.

This clonotype was seen many times. This chain connects TRBV28 to TRBJ1-6; D is undetermined. CDR1 is MDHEN and CDR2 is SYDVKM in the germline V gene. The CDR3 contains 15 residues. V lost 7 bases and J 0 bases, leaving 10 bases between the germline ends. CDR3 protein: CASTLLSSYNSPLHF. CDR3 bases: TGTGCCAGCACCCTACTGAGCTCCTATAATTCACCCCTCCACTTT.

The chain couples TRBV24-1 to TRBJ2-1; TRBD2 agrees at 8 bases. CDR1 KGHDR and CDR2 SFDVKD come from the germline V gene. The junction had 8 bases not matched to a gene; V was cut back by 1 base and J by 7 bases. CDR3 length equals 16 residues. CDR3 sequence (DNA): TGTGCCACCAGTGATTTTTCGGGAGGGCCTGAGAATGAGCAGTTCTTC. As protein: CATSDFSGGPENEQFF.

The chain is built from TRBV20-1 and TRBJ2-4; 9 bases map to TRBD2. Trimming at V came to 2 bases and at J to 0 bases, leaving 5 bases not matched to a gene. Germline CDR1 and CDR2: DFQATT and SNEGSKA (reference sequence). The CDR3 runs to 16 residues. This chain's CDR3 is CSARNLAGLAKNIQYF. The CDR3 DNA reads TGCAGTGCTAGAAACCTAGCGGGACTAGCCAAAAACATTCAGTACTTC.